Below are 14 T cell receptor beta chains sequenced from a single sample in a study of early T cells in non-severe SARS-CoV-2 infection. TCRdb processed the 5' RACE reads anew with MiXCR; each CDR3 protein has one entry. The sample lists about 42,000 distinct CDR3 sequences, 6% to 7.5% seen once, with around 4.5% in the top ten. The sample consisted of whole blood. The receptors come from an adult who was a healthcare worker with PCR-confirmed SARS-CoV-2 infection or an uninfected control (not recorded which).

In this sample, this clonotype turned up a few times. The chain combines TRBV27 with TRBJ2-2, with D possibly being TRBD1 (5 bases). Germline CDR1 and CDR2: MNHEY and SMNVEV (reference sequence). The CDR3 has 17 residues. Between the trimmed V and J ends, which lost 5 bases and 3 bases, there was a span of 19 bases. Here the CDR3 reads CASSPPPDTAHTGELFF. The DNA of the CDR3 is TGTGCCAGCAGTCCTCCCCCGGACACCGCCCACACCGGGGAGCTGTTTTTT.

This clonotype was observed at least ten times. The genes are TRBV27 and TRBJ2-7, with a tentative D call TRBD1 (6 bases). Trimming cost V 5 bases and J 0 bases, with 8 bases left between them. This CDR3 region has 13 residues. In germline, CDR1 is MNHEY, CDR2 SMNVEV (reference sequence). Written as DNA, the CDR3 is TGTGCCAGCAGTAGGACAGTCTCCTACGAGCAGTACTTC. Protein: CASSRTVSYEQYF.

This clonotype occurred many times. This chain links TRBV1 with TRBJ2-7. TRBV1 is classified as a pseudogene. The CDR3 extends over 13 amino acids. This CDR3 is CTSSEAGSEEQYF. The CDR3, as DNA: TGCACCAGCAGCGAAGCGGGGTCTGAGGAGCAGTACTTC.

The CDR3 reads CASSSGHSEGYGYTF. The DNA of the CDR3 is TGTGCCAGCAGCTCCGGACATTCGGAGGGCTATGGCTACACCTTC. V gene TRBV7-9 combines with J gene TRBJ1-2, with D possibly TRBD1 on 5 matching bases. CDR3 size: 15 residues. Germline V CDR1 and CDR2: SEHNR, FQNEAQ (reference sequence). V was shortened by 4 bases and J by 4 bases, with 16 bases between the two germline ends. Together with reference TRBV7-9 and TRBJ1-2, the CDR3 gives the full variable domain: DTGVSQNPRHKITKRGQNVTFRCDPISEHNRLYWYRQTLGQGPEFLTYFQNEAQLEKSRLLSDRFSAERPKGSFSTLEIQRTEQGDSAMYLCASSSGHSEGYGYTFGSGTRLTVV.

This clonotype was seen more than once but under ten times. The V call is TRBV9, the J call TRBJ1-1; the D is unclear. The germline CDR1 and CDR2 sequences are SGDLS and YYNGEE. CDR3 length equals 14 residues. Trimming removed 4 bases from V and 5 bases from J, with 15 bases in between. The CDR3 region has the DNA TGTGCCAGCAGCCCCTTAAACGTCGGGACTGAAGCTTTCTTT. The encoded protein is CASSPLNVGTEAFF.

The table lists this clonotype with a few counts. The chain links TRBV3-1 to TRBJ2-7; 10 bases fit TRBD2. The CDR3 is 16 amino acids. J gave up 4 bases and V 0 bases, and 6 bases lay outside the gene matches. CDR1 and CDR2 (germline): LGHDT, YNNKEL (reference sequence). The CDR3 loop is CASSQDSSGGAYEQYF. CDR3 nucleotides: TGTGCCAGCAGCCAAGATTCAAGCGGGGGGGCGTACGAGCAGTACTTC.

The CDR3 protein is CASSTTGRDNSPLHF. Here the CDR3 DNA reads TGCGCCAGCAGCACTACAGGGAGGGATAATTCACCCCTCCACTTT. The chain has TRBV5-1 and TRBJ1-6; D may be TRBD1 (6 bases). V gave up 4 bases and J gave up 5 bases, with 13 bases separating them. CDR1 is SGHRS, CDR2 YFSETQ, per germline. The CDR3 is made up of 15 amino acids.

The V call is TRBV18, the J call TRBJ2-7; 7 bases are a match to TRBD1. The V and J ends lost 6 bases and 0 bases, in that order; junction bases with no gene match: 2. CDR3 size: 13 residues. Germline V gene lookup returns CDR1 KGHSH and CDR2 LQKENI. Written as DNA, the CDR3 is TGTGCCAGCTCGGACAGGAGCTCCTACGAGCAGTACTTC. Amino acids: CASSDRSSYEQYF.

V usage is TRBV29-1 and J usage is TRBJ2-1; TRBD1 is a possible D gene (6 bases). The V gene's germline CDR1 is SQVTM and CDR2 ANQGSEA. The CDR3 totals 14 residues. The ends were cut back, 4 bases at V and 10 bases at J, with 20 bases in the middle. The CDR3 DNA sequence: TGCAGCGTTGCCCCTCAGGGGCAGTCAGGCGAGCAGTTCTTC. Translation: CSVAPQGQSGEQFF.

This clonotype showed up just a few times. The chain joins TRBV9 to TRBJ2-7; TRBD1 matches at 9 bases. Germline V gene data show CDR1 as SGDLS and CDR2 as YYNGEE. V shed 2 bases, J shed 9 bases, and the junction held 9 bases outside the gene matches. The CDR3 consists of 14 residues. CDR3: CASSVTGGAHGQYF. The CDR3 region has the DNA TGTGCCAGCAGCGTGACAGGGGGAGCTCATGGGCAGTACTTC.

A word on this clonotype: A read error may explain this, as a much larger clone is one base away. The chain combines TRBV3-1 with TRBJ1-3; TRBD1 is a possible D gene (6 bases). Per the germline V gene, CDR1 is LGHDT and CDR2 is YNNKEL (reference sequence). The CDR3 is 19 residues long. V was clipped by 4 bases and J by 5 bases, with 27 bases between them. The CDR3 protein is CASSRSDSTGLVGRNTIYF. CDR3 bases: TGTGCCAGCAGCCGCTCCGACTCAACAGGGCTGGTGGGAAGAAACACCATATATTTT.

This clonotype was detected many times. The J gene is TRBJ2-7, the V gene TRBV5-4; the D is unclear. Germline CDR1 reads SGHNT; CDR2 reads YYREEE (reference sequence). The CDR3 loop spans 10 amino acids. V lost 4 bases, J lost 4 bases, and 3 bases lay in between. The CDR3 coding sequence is TGTGCCAGCAGCGAATACGAGCAGTACTTC. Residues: CASSEYEQYF.

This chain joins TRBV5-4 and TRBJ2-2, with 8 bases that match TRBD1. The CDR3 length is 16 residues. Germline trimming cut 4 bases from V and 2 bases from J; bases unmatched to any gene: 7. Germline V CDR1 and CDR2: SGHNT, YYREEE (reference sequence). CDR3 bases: TGTGCCAGCAGCCCTGGACAGGGACGTAACACCGGGGAGCTGTTTTTT. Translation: CASSPGQGRNTGELFF.

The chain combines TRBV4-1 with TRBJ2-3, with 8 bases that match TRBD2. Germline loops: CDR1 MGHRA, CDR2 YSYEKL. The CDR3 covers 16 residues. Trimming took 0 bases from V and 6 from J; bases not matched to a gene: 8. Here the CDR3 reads CASSQDGAGGGDTQYF. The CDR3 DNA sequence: TGCGCCAGCAGCCAAGACGGTGCGGGGGGCGGGGATACGCAGTATTTT.